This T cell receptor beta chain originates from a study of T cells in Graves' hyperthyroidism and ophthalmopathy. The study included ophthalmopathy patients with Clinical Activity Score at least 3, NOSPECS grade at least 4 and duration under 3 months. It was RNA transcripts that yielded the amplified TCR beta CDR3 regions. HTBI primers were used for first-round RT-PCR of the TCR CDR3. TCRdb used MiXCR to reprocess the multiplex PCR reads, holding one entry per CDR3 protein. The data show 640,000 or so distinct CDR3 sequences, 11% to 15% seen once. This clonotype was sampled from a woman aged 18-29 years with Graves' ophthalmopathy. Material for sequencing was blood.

In nucleotides, the CDR3 is TGTGCCAGCAGTATGACTAGCGGGCCCTACAATGAGCAGTTCTTC. As protein: CASSMTSGPYNEQFF. V gene TRBV6-2 or TRBV6-3 combines with J gene TRBJ2-1; 10 bases are shared with TRBD2. Per the germline V gene, CDR1 is MNHEY and CDR2 is SVGEGT. With 5 bases clipped from V and 2 bases from J, the junction kept 3 bases outside the gene matches. This CDR3 spans 15 amino acids.